This T cell receptor (beta chain) stems from a study of T cells in Graves' hyperthyroidism and ophthalmopathy. No ophthalmopathy progression within 18 months constituted stable Graves' hyperthyroidism. The V gene lost 5 bases and the J gene lost 7 bases, with 9 bases spanning the gap. CDR3 size: 13 residues. The germline CDR1 and CDR2 sequences are SGHNT and YENEEA. General study findings and limits: Most clonotypes expanded in thyroid above 0.001 were likewise present in blood.

Researchers took RNA transcripts and amplified the TCR beta CDR3 regions from them. Researchers ran a first-round RT-PCR on the TCR CDR3 using the HTBI primer set. MiXCR, applied by TCRdb to the multiplex PCR reads, yields one record per CDR3 protein. The sample contains about 320,000 distinct CDR3 sequences, around a sixth of which appear only once. In its sample, this clonotype was seen many times. Its matching antigen is unknown. Sequencing used blood. This sequence was found in a man aged 25-40 years with Graves' hyperthyroidism. The chain carries TRBV11-3 and TRBJ1-6; D is undetermined. The CDR3 reads CASSGEQNSPLHF. Here the CDR3 DNA reads TGTGCCAGCAGCGGGGAACAGAATTCACCCCTCCACTTT.